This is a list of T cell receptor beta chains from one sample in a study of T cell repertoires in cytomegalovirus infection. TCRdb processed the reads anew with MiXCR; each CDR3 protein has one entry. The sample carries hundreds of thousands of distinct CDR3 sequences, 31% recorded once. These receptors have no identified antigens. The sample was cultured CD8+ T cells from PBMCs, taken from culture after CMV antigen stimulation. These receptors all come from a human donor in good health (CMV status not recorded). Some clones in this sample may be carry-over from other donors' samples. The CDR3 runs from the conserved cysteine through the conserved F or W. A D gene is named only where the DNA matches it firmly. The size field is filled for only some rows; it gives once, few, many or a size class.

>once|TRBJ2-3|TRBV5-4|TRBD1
TGTGCCAGCAGCTCGACAGGGGACGAGTATTTT
CASSSTGDEYF
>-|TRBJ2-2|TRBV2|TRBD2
TGTGCCAGCCGGGGGGGGCAGAGATACACCGGGGAGCTGTTTTTT
CASRGGQRYTGELFF
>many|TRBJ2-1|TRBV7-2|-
TGTGCCAGCAGCTTCGGGGTCACATCCTACAATGAGCAGTTCTTC
CASSFGVTSYNEQFF
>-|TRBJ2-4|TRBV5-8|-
TGTGCCAGCGAGGTAAAAAACATTCAGTACTTC
CASEVKNIQYF
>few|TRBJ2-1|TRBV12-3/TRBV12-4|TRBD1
TGTGCCAGCAGTTTCGTCTTGAGGGGGCGGAACAATGAGCAGTTCTTC
CASSFVLRGRNNEQFF
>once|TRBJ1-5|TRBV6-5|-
TGTGCCAGCAGACCCTACAGGGTCGTTGACAATCAGCCCCAGCATTTT
CASRPYRVVDNQPQHF
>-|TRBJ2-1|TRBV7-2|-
TGTGCCAGCAGCTTAGCACCCGCCTCACCGTTGTTGGTTGAGCAGTTCTTC
CASSLAPASPLLVEQFF
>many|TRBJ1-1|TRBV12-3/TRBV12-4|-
TGTGCCAGCAGTTTCGAGGGTGAAGCTTTCTTT
CASSFEGEAFF
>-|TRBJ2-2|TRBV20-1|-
TGCAGTGCTAGAGAGACATTTTCGAACACCGGGGAGCTGTTTTTT
CSARETFSNTGELFF
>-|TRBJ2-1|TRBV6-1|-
TGTGCCAGCCAGGGACCCTCGGATGAGCAGTTCTTC
CASQGPSDEQFF
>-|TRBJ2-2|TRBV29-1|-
TGCAGCGTTCCAGTGCCCGCGAACACCGGGGAGCTGTTTTTT
CSVPVPANTGELFF
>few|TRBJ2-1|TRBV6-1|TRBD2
TGTGCCAGCAGTGGACTAGCGGGGTCCGGTGATGAGCAGTTCTTC
CASSGLAGSGDEQFF
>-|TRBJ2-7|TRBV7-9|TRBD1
TGTGCCAACAGCTTCAAGGGGGCGCCCGAGCAGTACTTC
CANSFKGAPEQYF
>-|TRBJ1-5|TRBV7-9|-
TGTGCCAGCAGCTTAGGGGGGTACAGGGATAGCAATCAGCCCCAGCATTTT
CASSLGGYRDSNQPQHF
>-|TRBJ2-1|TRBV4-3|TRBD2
TGCGCCAGCAGCCAAGATGAGGGTATTAGCGGGGCGAATGAGCAGTTCTTC
CASSQDEGISGANEQFF
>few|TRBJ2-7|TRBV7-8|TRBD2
TGTGCCAGCAGCTTAGAAGGGACTAGTAGCGAGCAGTACTTC
CASSLEGTSSEQYF
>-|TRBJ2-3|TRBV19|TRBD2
TGTGCCAGTAGTATCGGCCTAGCGGGGGGCTACACAGATACGCAGTATTTT
CASSIGLAGGYTDTQYF
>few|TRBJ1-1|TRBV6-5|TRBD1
TGTGCCAGCAGTCTATCGGGACAGGGAAACACTGAAGCTTTCTTT
CASSLSGQGNTEAFF
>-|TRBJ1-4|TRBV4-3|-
TGCGCCAGCAGCCAAGATACTATGTTCGGGTCAACTAATGAAAAACTGTTTTTT
CASSQDTMFGSTNEKLFF
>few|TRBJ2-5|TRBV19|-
TGTGCCAGTAGTATCCCCCAACAGGAAGAGACCCAGTACTTC
CASSIPQQEETQYF
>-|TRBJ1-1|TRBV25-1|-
TGTGCCAGCAGTGAATACGGGGTGGGGGAAGAAGCTTTCTTT
CASSEYGVGEEAFF
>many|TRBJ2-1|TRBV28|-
TGTGCCAGCAGTTTTCGGGGGCCCCCGTTCGATGAGCAGTTCTTC
CASSFRGPPFDEQFF
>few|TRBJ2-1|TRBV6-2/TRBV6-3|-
TGTGCCAGCAGTTACTCGAGCATCCTCTTCGCCTACAATGAGCAGTTCTTC
CASSYSSILFAYNEQFF
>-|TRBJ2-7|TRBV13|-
TGTGCCAGCAGCTTAAAAGAGGGGGACCTACAGAACGAGCAGTACTTC
CASSLKEGDLQNEQYF
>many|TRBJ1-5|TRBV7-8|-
TGTGCCAGCAGCAAAAGGGGATATAGCAATCAGCCCCAGCATTTT
CASSKRGYSNQPQHF
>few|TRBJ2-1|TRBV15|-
TGTGCCACCAGCAGTACGAGGGGCGCCTACAATGAGCAGTTCTTC
CATSSTRGAYNEQFF
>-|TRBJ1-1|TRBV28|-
TGTGCCAGCAACCCCTCCGGGACGGACACTGAAGCTTTCTTT
CASNPSGTDTEAFF
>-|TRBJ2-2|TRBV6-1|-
TGTGCCAGCGTTGAAGGGACGGTTCTTGAAGTAGCCGGGGAGCTGTTTTTT
CASVEGTVLEVAGELFF
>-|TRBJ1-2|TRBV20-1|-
TGCAGTGCTAGGTATGGCTACACCTTC
CSARYGYTF
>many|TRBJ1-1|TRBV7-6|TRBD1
TGTGCCAGCAGCTTAGCGACAGGGACAGGCTCTGAAGCTTTCTTT
CASSLATGTGSEAFF
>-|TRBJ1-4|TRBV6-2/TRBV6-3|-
TGTGCCAGCAGTTACGAGGATGAAAAACTGTTTTTT
CASSYEDEKLFF
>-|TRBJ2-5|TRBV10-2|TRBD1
TGCGCCACCCTTGGGACAGGGGAAGGAGAGACCCAGTACTTC
CATLGTGEGETQYF
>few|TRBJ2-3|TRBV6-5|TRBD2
TGTGCCAGCAGTGCCGCGACTAGCGGGGGGACAGATACGCAGTATTTT
CASSAATSGGTDTQYF
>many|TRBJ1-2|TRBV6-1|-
TGTGCCAGCAGTGAAGGAGGGGGAAGAAACTATGGCTACACCTTC
CASSEGGGRNYGYTF
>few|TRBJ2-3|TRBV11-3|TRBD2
TGTGCCAGCAGCACCCGCTCCTCTAGCGGGGGTAGCACAGATACGCAGTATTTT
CASSTRSSSGGSTDTQYF